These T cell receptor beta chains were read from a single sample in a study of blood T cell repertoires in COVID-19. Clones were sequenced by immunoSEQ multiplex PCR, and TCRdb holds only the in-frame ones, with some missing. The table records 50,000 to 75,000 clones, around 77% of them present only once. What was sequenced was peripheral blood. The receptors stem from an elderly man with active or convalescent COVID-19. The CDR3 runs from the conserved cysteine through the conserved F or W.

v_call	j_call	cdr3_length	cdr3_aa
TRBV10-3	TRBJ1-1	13	CAISDRGSTEAFF
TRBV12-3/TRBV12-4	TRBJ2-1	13	CASSLASGGRVFF
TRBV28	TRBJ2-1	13	CASSSQGYNEQFF
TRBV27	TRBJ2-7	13	CASRGQGYDEQYF
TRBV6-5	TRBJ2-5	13	CASTGNMGETQYF
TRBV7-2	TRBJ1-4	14	CASSQRTGSEKLFF
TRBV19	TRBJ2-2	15	CASSGLDANTGELFF
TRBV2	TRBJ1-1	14	CASIDRTINTEAFF
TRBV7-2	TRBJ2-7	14	CASSLVRNVDEQYF
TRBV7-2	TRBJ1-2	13	CASSLLVVSGYTF
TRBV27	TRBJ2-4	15	CGSPRGDHPKNIQYF
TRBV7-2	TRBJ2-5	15	CASSDRDRGGETQYF
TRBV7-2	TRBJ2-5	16	CASSRALAGFQETQYF
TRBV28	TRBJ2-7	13	CASNLGQGYEQYF
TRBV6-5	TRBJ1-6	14	CASNLGQDNSPLHF
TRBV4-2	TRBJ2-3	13	CASSPGRGDTQYF
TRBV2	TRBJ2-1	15	CASSEGIPGGSEQFF
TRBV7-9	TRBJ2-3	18	CASSLALGGGGRTDTQYF
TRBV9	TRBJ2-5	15	CASSVGQGLGETQYF
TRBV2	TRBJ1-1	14	CASKIEGVNTEAFF
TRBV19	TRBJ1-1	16	CASSIGRAYRNTEAFF
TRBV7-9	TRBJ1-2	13	CASSLGHDYGYTF
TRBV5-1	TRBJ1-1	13	CASSLGHAGEAFF
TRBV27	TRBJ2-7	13	CASSRTPSYEQYF
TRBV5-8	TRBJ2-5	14	CASSLTGVRGTQYF
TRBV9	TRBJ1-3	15	CASSVGDRDGNTIYF
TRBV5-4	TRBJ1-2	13	CASSFRQYYGYTF
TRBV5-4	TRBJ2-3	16	CASSDRERGITDTQYF
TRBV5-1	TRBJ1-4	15	CASSFTFQGGEKLFF
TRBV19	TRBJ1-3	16	CASSRQQQYSGNTIYF
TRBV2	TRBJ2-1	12	CASTADGHEQFF
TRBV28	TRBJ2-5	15	CASSPLLAAKETQYF
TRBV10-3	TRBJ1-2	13	CAISVGQDYGYTF
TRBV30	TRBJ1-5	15	CAWSGGGEPNQPQHF